A selection of T cell receptor beta chains follows, all from one sample in a study of T cells in Graves' hyperthyroidism and ophthalmopathy. TCRdb passed the multiplex PCR reads through MiXCR, listing each CDR3 protein once. The sample has approximately 610,000 distinct CDR3 sequences, roughly 15% seen once. Sequencing was carried out using blood. Source of these receptors: a woman aged 40-49 years with Graves' ophthalmopathy. The CDR3 runs from the conserved cysteine through the conserved F or W. The order of the fields is D gene, J gene, clone size, V gene, CDR3 DNA, CDR3 protein. The D gene is left open where the match is weak. Rows may omit the clone size; those that give it use once, few, many or a size class.

D: TRBD1; J: TRBJ2-7; size: -; V: TRBV28; DNA: TGTGCCACCCTAACACCGGGACAGGGGGGCGAGCAGTACTTC; CDR3: CATLTPGQGGEQYF
D: -; J: TRBJ2-5; size: many; V: TRBV12-3/TRBV12-4; DNA: TGTGCCAGCAGCAAAACAGGGAGGGGACAAGAGACCCAGTACTTC; CDR3: CASSKTGRGQETQYF
D: -; J: TRBJ1-1; size: many; V: TRBV29-1; DNA: TGCAGCGCCCTTTTGACAGCTACCTTGAACACTGAAGCTTTCTTT; CDR3: CSALLTATLNTEAFF
D: TRBD1; J: TRBJ1-3; size: many; V: TRBV28; DNA: TGTGCCAGCAGTTCAACGGACAGGGTGATACTACTCTCTGGAAACACCATATATTTT; CDR3: CASSSTDRVILLSGNTIYF
D: -; J: TRBJ2-2; size: many; V: TRBV6-1; DNA: TGTGCCAGCGCCCAGGGCGCCGGGGAGCTGTTTTTT; CDR3: CASAQGAGELFF
D: TRBD2; J: TRBJ2-7; size: -; V: TRBV28; DNA: TGTGCCAACAAAACAGCGGGAGGACTATCCTACGAGCAGTACTTC; CDR3: CANKTAGGLSYEQYF
D: -; J: TRBJ2-7; size: many; V: TRBV3-1; DNA: TGTGCCAGCAGCCAACGTGGCCTCGAGCAGTACTTC; CDR3: CASSQRGLEQYF
D: -; J: TRBJ2-1; size: many; V: TRBV15; DNA: TGTGCCACCAGCACCGGGGCGGGGATGGGATACAATGAGCAGTTCTTC; CDR3: CATSTGAGMGYNEQFF
D: -; J: TRBJ2-5; size: many; V: TRBV7-2; DNA: TGTGCCAGCAGCTTAGGGCCAGGGCGAGAGACCCAGTACTTC; CDR3: CASSLGPGRETQYF
D: TRBD2; J: TRBJ2-7; size: many; V: TRBV15; DNA: TGTGCCACCAGCGGCGGCGGGAGCGGCGACGAGCAGTACTTC; CDR3: CATSGGGSGDEQYF
D: TRBD1; J: TRBJ2-7; size: many; V: TRBV12-3/TRBV12-4; DNA: TGTGCCAGCAGTTTAGAGGGACAGGGGGCTTCTTGGGAGCAGTACTTC; CDR3: CASSLEGQGASWEQYF
D: -; J: TRBJ2-2; size: -; V: TRBV9; DNA: TGTGCCAGCAGCGCCGAAGGGGGGCCGGGGGCCGGGGAGCTGTTTTTT; CDR3: CASSAEGGPGAGELFF
D: -; J: TRBJ2-6; size: -; V: TRBV5-1; DNA: TGCGCCAGCAGCTTGGAGCGACGCAGCTCTGGGGCCAACGTCCTGACTTTC; CDR3: CASSLERRSSGANVLTF
D: TRBD1; J: TRBJ2-5; size: many; V: TRBV27; DNA: TGTGCCAGCAGCACGACAGGGGGCGCCGTGGAGACCCAGTACTTC; CDR3: CASSTTGGAVETQYF
D: TRBD2; J: TRBJ2-7; size: many; V: TRBV7-8; DNA: TGTGCCAGCAGCTTAAGGTCTCAAGCGGGAGGATACGAGCAGTACTTC; CDR3: CASSLRSQAGGYEQYF
D: -; J: TRBJ1-2; size: -; V: TRBV6-2/TRBV6-3; DNA: TGTGCCAGCAGTTCCAGCAGGGGAGAGTTTGGCTACACCTTC; CDR3: CASSSSRGEFGYTF
D: -; J: TRBJ1-1; size: many; V: TRBV7-2; DNA: TGTGCCAGCAGCGTAGCGGGCTCCCCGAACACTGAAGCTTTCTTT; CDR3: CASSVAGSPNTEAFF
D: -; J: TRBJ1-5; size: many; V: TRBV10-1; DNA: TGCGCCATCACGGGGCTGGCGAGGCAGCCCCAGCATTTT; CDR3: CAITGLARQPQHF
D: -; J: TRBJ1-1; size: many; V: TRBV20-1; DNA: TGCAGTGCTAGGCGGGTCGGGGTGGACACTGAAGCTTTCTTT; CDR3: CSARRVGVDTEAFF
D: -; J: TRBJ2-2; size: -; V: TRBV2; DNA: TGTGCCAGCACGAGGGACGGAAACACCGGGGAGCTGTTTTTT; CDR3: CASTRDGNTGELFF
D: TRBD2; J: TRBJ2-5; size: many; V: TRBV7-2; DNA: TGTGCCAGCCGGTTGACGGGAGGGCAGGAGACCCAGTACTTC; CDR3: CASRLTGGQETQYF
D: TRBD2; J: TRBJ2-5; size: many; V: TRBV30; DNA: TGTGCCTGGAGTGTAGGCACTAGCGGGAGAGAGACCCAGTACTTC; CDR3: CAWSVGTSGRETQYF
D: TRBD2; J: TRBJ2-2; size: many; V: TRBV28; DNA: TGTGCCAGCAACGGACTAGCGGGAGGGCCAAAAGGGCAGGACACCGGGGAGCTGTTTTTT; CDR3: CASNGLAGGPKGQDTGELFF